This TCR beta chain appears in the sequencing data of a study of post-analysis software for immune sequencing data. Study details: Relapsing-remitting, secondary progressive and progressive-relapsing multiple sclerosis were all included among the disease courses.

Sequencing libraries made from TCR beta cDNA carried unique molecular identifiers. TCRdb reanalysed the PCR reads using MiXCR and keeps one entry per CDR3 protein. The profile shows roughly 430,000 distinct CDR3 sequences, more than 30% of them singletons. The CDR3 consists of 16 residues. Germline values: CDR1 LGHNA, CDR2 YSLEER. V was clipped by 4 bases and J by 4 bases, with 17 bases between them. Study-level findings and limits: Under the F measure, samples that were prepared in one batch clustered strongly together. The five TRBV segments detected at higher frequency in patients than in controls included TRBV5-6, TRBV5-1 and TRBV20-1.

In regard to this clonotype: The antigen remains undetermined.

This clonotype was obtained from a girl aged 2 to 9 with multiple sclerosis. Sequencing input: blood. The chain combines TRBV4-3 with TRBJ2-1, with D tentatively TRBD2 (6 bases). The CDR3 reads CASSPRTGEGYNEQFF. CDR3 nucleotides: TGCGCCAGCAGCCCCCGAACGGGAGAAGGGTACAATGAGCAGTTCTTC.